What follows are 13 T cell receptor beta chains derived from one specimen sequenced in a study of response to subunit inactivated influenza vaccine. TCRdb called the RT-PCR reads again in MiXCR, with one record for every CDR3 protein. The table lists hundreds of thousands of distinct CDR3 sequences, less than 20% of them singletons. The sample consisted of PBMCs from blood, taken approximately 12 days after vaccination. These receptors all stem from a man over 45 who received an inactivated influenza vaccine.

In this sample, this clonotype turned up many times. The chain employs TRBV5-1 and TRBJ2-1, with a weak D call TRBD2 (7 bases). Trimming cost V 3 bases and J 5 bases, with 15 bases left between them. The CDR3 is 15 amino acids. The germline V gene has CDR1 SGHRS and CDR2 YFSETQ. DNA for the CDR3: TGCGCCAGCAGCTCGAGGGGGGGGTATGACAATGAGCAGTTCTTC. It translates to CASSSRGGYDNEQFF.

This clonotype has only a few counts. V gene TRBV12-3 or TRBV12-4 combines with J gene TRBJ1-5; TRBD1 matches at 8 bases. CDR3 length equals 14 residues. V trimming: 1 base; J trimming: 9 bases; junction bases outside the gene matches: 5. CDR3 DNA: TGTGCCAGCAGTTTAGTTGACAGGGGACCGCCCCAGCATTTT. It specifies CASSLVDRGPPQHF.

V gene TRBV12-3 or TRBV12-4 combines with J gene TRBJ2-2; D unresolved. The V end lost 9 bases, the J end lost 3 bases, and 8 bases lay between the germline ends. This CDR3 comprises 12 residues. The CDR3 DNA is TGTGCCAGTGGGCGCGACACCGGGGAGCTGTTTTTT. Translating it yields CASGRDTGELFF.

This clonotype appeared many times. V usage is TRBV5-1 and J usage is TRBJ1-1; 7 bases map to TRBD1. Per the germline V gene, CDR1 is SGHRS and CDR2 is YFSETQ. The V and J ends lost 4 bases and 0 bases, in that order; junction bases with no gene match: 3. The CDR3 has 14 amino acids. CDR3 in amino acids: CASSEGQLNTEAFF. DNA of the CDR3: TGCGCCAGCAGCGAGGGACAGCTGAACACTGAAGCTTTCTTT.

V gene TRBV28 combines with J gene TRBJ1-4; 11 bases line up with TRBD1. The CDR3 is made up of 16 amino acids. With V trimmed by 5 bases and J by 5 bases, 7 bases remained unmatched. Germline V gene data show CDR1 as MDHEN and CDR2 as SYDVKM. CDR3 loop: CASSPRRTGGNEKLFF. CDR3 DNA: TGTGCCAGCAGTCCCCGCCGGACAGGGGGCAATGAAAAACTGTTTTTT.

The rearrangement uses TRBV7-2 and TRBJ1-2, with 7 positions matching TRBD1. In germline, CDR1 is SGHTA, CDR2 FQGNSA. This CDR3 is 16 amino acids long. With 1 base clipped from V and 5 bases from J, the junction kept 10 bases outside the gene matches. The CDR3 DNA reads TGTGCCAGCAGCTTAGTAGAGGGAGGGGGCTTTTATGGCTACACCTTC. As protein: CASSLVEGGGFYGYTF.

The chain combines TRBV20-1 with TRBJ2-3; D remains ambiguous. Trimming removed 3 bases at V and 1 base at J, with 17 bases between. This CDR3 region has 16 residues. The germline CDR1 and CDR2 sequences are DFQATT and SNEGSKA (reference sequence). CDR3 residues: CSASSLGSVRTDTQYF. In DNA, the CDR3 is TGCAGTGCTAGCTCACTGGGCTCCGTCCGCACAGATACGCAGTATTTT.

A few counts support this clonotype. The V gene is TRBV12-3 or TRBV12-4, the J gene TRBJ1-1, with D hard to call. The CDR3 contains 15 residues. V was pared by 7 bases and J by 1 base, with 16 bases between. The CDR3 loop is CASNLGRSTNTEAFF. CDR3 bases: TGTGCCAGCAACCTCGGACGGTCGACGAACACTGAAGCTTTCTTT.

The rearrangement uses TRBV5-5 and TRBJ2-1; 9 bases match TRBD2. This CDR3 has 16 residues. Germline V gene data show CDR1 as SGHKS and CDR2 as YYEKEE (reference sequence). The junction had 14 bases not matched to a gene; V was cut back by 4 bases and J by 9 bases. CDR3 loop: CASSPRSASGDPEQFF. For the CDR3, the DNA is TGTGCCAGCAGCCCCCGGAGCGCTAGCGGGGATCCTGAGCAGTTCTTC.

V gene TRBV20-1 combines with J gene TRBJ1-1; no clear D. Germline V gene data show CDR1 as DFQATT and CDR2 as SNEGSKA (reference sequence). The CDR3 length is 12 residues. V was shortened by 5 bases and J by 1 base, with 8 bases between the two germline ends. CDR3 amino acids: CSAGPRNTEAFF. In nucleotides, the CDR3 is TGCAGTGCTGGACCCAGGAACACTGAAGCTTTCTTT.

The chain couples TRBV27 to TRBJ2-6; either TRBD1 or TRBD2 may supply D (5 bases each). The germline V gene has CDR1 MNHEY and CDR2 SMNVEV (reference sequence). CDR3 size: 16 residues. Trimming cost V 0 bases and J 2 bases, with 8 bases left between them. CDR3 in amino acids: CASSLSLGAGANVLTF. The CDR3 nucleotides are TGTGCCAGCAGTTTATCGTTGGGGGCTGGGGCCAACGTCCTGACTTTC. The entire variable domain, with the rest obtained from reference TRBV27 and TRBJ2-6, is as follows: EAQVTQNPRYLITVTGKKLTVTCSQNMNHEYMSWYRQDPGLGLRQIYYSMNVEVTDKGDVPEGYKVSRKEKRNFPLILESPSPNQTSLYFCASSLSLGAGANVLTFGAGSRLTVL.

The chain recombines TRBV3-1 with TRBJ2-2; D gene ambiguous. From germline, CDR1 is LGHDT and CDR2 YNNKEL (reference sequence). V shed 3 bases and J shed 3 bases, with 5 bases lying between them. The CDR3 runs 13 residues. The DNA of the CDR3 is TGTGCCAGCAGCCAGCTTTACACCGGGGAGCTGTTTTTT. The encoded protein is CASSQLYTGELFF. Looking up the rest from reference TRBV3-1 and TRBJ2-2 gives the full variable domain: DTAVSQTPKYLVTQMGNDKSIKCEQNLGHDTMYWYKQDSKKFLKIMFSYNNKELIINETVPNRFSPKSPDKAHLNLHINSLELGDSAVYFCASSQLYTGELFFGEGSRLTVL.

The genes are TRBV20-1 and TRBJ2-2, with TRBD2 matching 8 bases. The CDR3 extends over 16 amino acids. With V trimmed by 6 bases and J by 3 bases, 12 bases remained unmatched. Germline V gene sequence: CDR1 DFQATT, CDR2 SNEGSKA (reference sequence). This CDR3 is CSARATSGVYTGELFF. CDR3 sequence (DNA): TGCAGTGCCCGAGCCACTAGCGGAGTTTACACCGGGGAGCTGTTTTTT.